The present TCR beta chain was sequenced within a study of post-analysis software for immune sequencing data. The overall study: The courses of disease that were included comprised relapsing-remitting, secondary progressive and progressive-relapsing multiple sclerosis.

In germline, CDR1 is DFQATT, CDR2 SNEGSKA (reference sequence). Trimming took 6 bases from V and 1 from J; bases not matched to a gene: 5. This CDR3 region has 13 residues. Findings of the study overall: About five TRBV segments occurring more often in patients than controls included TRBV5-6, TRBV5-1 and TRBV20-1.

As to this clonotype: Its antigen is currently unknown.

Incorporated into the TCR beta cDNA libraries were unique molecular identifiers, which served to reduce PCR and sequencing biases. About 500,000 cDNA molecules were obtained per 1 to 10 million input T cells. MiXCR, run by TCRdb on the PCR reads, gives a single entry per CDR3 protein. The table records 650,000 to 850,000 distinct CDR3 sequences, 53% of them present only once. The specimen sequenced was blood. This chain uses TRBV20-1 with TRBJ1-1; 7 nucleotides agree with TRBD1. This sequence was found in a girl aged 5-17 years with multiple sclerosis. CDR3 sequence reads: CSAAGGPNTEAFF. The DNA for the CDR3 is TGCAGTGCAGCAGGGGGACCGAACACTGAAGCTTTCTTT.